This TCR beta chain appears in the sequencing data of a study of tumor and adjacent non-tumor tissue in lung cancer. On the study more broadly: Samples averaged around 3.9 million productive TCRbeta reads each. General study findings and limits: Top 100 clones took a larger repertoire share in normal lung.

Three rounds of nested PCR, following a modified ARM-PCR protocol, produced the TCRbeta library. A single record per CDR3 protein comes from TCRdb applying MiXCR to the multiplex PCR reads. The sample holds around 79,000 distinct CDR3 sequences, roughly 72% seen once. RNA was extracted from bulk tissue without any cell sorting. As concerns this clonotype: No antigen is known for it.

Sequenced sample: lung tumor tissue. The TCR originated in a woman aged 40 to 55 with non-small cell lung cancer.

The DNA of the CDR3 is TGTGCCAGCAGCTTAGAATCTACCGGCGGGGGATTCACAGGGGAGCTGTTTTTT. Amino acid sequence: CASSLESTGGGFTGELFF. This chain links TRBV11-3 with TRBJ2-2; 7 nucleotides match TRBD2. Germline assignment: CDR1 SGHNT and CDR2 YENEEA. This CDR3 is built from 18 residues. V was clipped by 0 bases and J by 8 bases; unmatched bases: 15. Looking up the rest from reference TRBV11-3 and TRBJ2-2 gives the full variable domain: EAGVVQSPRYKIIEKKQPVAFWCNPISGHNTLYWYLQNLGQGPELLIRYENEEAVDDSQLPKDRFSAERLKGVDSTLKIQPAELGDSAVYLCASSLESTGGGFTGELFFGEGSRLTVL.